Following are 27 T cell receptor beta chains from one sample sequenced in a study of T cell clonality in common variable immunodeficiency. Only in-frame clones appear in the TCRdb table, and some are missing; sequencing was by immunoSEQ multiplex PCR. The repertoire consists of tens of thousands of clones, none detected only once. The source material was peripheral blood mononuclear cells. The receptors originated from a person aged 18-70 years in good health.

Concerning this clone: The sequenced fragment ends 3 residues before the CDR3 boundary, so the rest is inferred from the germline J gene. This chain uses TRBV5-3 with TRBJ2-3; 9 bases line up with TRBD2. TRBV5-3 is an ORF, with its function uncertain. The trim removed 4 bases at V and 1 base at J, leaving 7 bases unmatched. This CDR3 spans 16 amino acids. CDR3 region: CARSIVQREGTDTQYF. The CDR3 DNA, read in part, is TGTGCCAGAAGCATTGTCCAGCGGGAGGGCACAGATACG.

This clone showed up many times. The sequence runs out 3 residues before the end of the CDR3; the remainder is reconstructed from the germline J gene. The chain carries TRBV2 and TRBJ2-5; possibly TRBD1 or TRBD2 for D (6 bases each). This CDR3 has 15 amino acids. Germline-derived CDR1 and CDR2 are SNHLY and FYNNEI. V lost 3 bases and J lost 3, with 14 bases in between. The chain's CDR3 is CASSDAGHLKETQYF. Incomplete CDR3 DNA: TGTGCCAGCAGTGATGCGGGACACCTGAAAGAGACC.

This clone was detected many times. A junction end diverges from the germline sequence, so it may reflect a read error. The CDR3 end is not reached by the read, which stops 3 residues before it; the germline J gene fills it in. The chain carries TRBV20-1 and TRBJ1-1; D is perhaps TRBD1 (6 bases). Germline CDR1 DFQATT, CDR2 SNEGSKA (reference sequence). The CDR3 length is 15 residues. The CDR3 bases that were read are TGCAGTGCTAGTTCCCCTTGGGGGCAGGCGACTGGA. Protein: CSASSPWGQATG. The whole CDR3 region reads CSASSPWGQATGAFF.

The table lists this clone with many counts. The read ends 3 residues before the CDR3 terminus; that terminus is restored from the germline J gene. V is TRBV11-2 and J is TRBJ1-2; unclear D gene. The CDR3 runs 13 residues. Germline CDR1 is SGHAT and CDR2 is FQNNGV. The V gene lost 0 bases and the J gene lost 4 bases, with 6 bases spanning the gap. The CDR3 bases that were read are TGTGCCAGCAGCTTAGAACCGGTCTATGGC. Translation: CASSLEPVYG. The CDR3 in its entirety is CASSLEPVYGYTF.

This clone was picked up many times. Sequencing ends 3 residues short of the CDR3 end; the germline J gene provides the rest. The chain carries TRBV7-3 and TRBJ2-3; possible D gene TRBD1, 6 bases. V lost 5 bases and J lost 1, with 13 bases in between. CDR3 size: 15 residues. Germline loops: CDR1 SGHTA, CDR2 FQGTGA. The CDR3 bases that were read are TGTGCCAGCAGCCCACAACCAGGGGGCACAGATACG. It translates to CASSPQPGGTDT. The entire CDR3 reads CASSPQPGGTDTQYF.

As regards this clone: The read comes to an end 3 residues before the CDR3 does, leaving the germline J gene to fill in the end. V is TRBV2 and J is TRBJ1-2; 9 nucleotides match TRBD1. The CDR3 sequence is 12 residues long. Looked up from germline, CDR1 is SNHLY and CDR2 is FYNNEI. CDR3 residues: CASGTGLYDYTF. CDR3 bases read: TGTGCCAGCGGGACAGGGTTATACGAC.

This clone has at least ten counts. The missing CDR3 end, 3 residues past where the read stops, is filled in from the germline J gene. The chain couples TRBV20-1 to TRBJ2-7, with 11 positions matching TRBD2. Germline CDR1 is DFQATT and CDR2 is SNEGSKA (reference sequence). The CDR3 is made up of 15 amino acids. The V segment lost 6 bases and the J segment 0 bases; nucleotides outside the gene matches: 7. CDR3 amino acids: CSADTSGGSSYEQYF. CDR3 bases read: TGCAGTGCGGACACTAGCGGGGGCAGCTCCTACGAG.

Incomplete CDR3 DNA: TGTGCCAGCAGTGCCAGGGACAATCAGCCC. Its protein is CASSARDNQP. The full CDR3 is CASSARDNQPQHF. V usage is TRBV2 and J usage is TRBJ1-5, with a weak D call TRBD1 (5 bases). The read finishes 3 residues shy of the CDR3 end, and the germline J gene is used to complete it. Trimming pared 4 bases from V and 3 bases from J, leaving 7 bases between. This CDR3 is 13 amino acids long. Germline CDR1 and CDR2: SNHLY and FYNNEI. Drawing the rest from reference TRBV2 and TRBJ1-5, the complete variable domain is EPEVTQTPSHQVTQMGQEVILRCVPISNHLYFYWYRQILGQKVEFLVSFYNNEISEKSEIFDDQFSVERPDGSNFTLKIRSTKLEDSAMYFCASSARDNQPQHFGDGTRLSIL.

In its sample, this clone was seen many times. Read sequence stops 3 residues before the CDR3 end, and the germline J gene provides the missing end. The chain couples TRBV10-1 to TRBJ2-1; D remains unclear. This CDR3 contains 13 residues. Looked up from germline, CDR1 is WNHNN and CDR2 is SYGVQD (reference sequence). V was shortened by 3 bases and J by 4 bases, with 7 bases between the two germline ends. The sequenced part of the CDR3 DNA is TGCGCCAGCAGTGAAGGTCATTACAATGAG. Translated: CASSEGHYNE. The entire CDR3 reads CASSEGHYNEQFF.

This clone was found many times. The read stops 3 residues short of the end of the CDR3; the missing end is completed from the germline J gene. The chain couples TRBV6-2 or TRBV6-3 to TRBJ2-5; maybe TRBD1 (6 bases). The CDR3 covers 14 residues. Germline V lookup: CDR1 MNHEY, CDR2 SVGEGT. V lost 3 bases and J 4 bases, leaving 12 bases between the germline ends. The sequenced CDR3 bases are TGTGCCAGCAGTTATTCAGGGGTTGTAGAGACC. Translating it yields CASSYSGVVET. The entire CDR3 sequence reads CASSYSGVVETQYF.

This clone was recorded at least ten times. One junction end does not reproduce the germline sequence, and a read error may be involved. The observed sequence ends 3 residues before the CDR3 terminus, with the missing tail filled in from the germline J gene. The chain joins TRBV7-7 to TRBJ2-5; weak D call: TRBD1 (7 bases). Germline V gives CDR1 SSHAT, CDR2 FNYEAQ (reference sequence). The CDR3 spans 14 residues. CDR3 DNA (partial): TGTGCTAGCAGCGATAACAGGGGCGGGGTGACC. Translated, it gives CASSDNRGGVT. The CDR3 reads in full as CASSDNRGGVTQYF. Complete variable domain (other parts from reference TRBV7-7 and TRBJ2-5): GAGVSQSPRYKVTKRGQDVTLRCDPISSHATLYWYQQALGQGPEFLTYFNYEAQPDKSGLPSDRFSAERPEGSISTLTIQRTEQRDSAMYRCASSDNRGGVTQYFGPGTRLLVL.

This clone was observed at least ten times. The CDR3 sequence: CSTRGLENYGYTF. CDR3 bases read: TGCAGTACCAGAGGGCTCGAGAACTATGGC. This rearrangement joins TRBV20-1 to TRBJ1-2; D is undetermined. The CDR3 is cut off 3 residues early in the read; its end comes from the germline J gene. The CDR3 loop spans 13 amino acids. Per the germline V gene, CDR1 is DFQATT and CDR2 is SNEGSKA (reference sequence). V lost 8 bases and J 2 bases, leaving 15 bases between the germline ends.

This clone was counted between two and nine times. The DNA read from the CDR3 is TGTGCCACCCGTGGGCAGACAGATACC. Its protein is CATRGQTDT. Given in full, the CDR3 is CATRGQTDTYTF. The rearrangement uses TRBV19 and TRBJ1-2; the D gene is possibly TRBD1 (5 bases). The read ends 3 residues shy of where the CDR3 ends; the end is completed using the germline J gene. The CDR3 covers 12 residues. Germline V gene sequence: CDR1 LNHDA, CDR2 SQIVND (reference sequence).

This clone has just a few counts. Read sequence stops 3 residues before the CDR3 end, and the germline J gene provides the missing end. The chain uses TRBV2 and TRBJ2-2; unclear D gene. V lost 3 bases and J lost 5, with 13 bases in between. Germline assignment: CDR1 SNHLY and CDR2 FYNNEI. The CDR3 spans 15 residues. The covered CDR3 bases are TGTGCCAGCAGTGACGCAGGTAGTGGTACCGGGGAG. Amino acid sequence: CASSDAGSGTGE. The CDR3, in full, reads CASSDAGSGTGELFF.

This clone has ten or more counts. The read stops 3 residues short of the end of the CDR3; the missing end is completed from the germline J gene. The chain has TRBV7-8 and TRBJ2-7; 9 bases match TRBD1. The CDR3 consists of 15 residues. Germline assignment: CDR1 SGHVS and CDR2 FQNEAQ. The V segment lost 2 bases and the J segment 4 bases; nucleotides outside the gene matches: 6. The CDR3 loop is CASSLTGDRDYEQYF. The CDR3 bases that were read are TGTGCCAGCAGCTTAACCGGGGACAGGGATTACGAG.

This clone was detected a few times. The sequenced part of the CDR3 DNA is TGTGCCAGTAGTCCAGGAGCAAAACAGGGGGCCACTGAA. Its translation: CASSPGAKQGATE. The complete CDR3 protein is CASSPGAKQGATEAFF. J is TRBJ1-1 and V is TRBV19; 9 bases line up with TRBD1. The sequence runs out 3 residues before the end of the CDR3; the remainder is reconstructed from the germline J gene. V lost 5 bases, J lost 4 bases, and 11 bases stayed unmatched. Germline values: CDR1 LNHDA, CDR2 SQIVND (reference sequence). This CDR3 is built from 16 residues. The entire variable domain, with the rest obtained from reference TRBV19 and TRBJ1-1, is as follows: DGGITQSPKYLFRKEGQNVTLSCEQNLNHDAMYWYRQDPGQGLRLIYYSQIVNDFQKGDIAEGYSVSREKKESFPLTVTSAQKNPTAFYLCASSPGAKQGATEAFFGQGTRLTVV.

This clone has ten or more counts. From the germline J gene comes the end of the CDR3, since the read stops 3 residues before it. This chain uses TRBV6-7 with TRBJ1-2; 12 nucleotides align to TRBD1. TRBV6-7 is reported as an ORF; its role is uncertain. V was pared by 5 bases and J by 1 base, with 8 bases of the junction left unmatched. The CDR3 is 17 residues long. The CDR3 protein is CASSETGTGGYNYGYTF. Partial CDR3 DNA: TGTGCCAGCAGTGAAACCGGGACAGGGGGCTATAACTATGGC.

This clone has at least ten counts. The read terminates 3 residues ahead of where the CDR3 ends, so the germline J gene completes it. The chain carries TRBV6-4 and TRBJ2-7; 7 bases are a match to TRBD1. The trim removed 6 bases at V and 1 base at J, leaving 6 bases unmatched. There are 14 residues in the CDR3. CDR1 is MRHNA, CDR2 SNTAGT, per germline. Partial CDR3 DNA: TGTGCCAGCAGGGGACCGACAGGGTCCTACGAG. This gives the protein CASRGPTGSYE. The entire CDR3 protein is CASRGPTGSYEQYF.

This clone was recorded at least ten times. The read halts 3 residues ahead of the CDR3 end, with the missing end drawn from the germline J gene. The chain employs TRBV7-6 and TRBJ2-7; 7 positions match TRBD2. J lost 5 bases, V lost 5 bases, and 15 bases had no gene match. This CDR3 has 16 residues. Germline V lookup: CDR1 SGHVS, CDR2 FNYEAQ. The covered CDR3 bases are TGTGCCAGCAGCCCCCACGGGATGCGGGAGAACCACGAG. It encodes CASSPHGMRENHE. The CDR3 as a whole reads CASSPHGMRENHEQYF.

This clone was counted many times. Incomplete CDR3 DNA: TGCGCCAGCAGCTCAGGGACAGTTGGTTCACCA. Amino acid sequence: CASSSGTVGSP. The CDR3 in full is CASSSGTVGSPLFF. The V and J genes are TRBV5-1 and TRBJ1-4; 7 nucleotides match TRBD1. Read data end 3 residues before the CDR3 end; the end is taken from the germline J gene. The CDR3 loop spans 14 amino acids. The V gene's germline CDR1 is SGHRS and CDR2 YFSETQ.

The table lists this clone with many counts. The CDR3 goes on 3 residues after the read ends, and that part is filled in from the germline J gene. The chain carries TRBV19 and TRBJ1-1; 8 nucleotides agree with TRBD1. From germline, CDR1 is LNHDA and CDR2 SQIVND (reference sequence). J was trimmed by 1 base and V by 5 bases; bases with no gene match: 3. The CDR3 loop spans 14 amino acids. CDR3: CASSPGTGNTEAFF. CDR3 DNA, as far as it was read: TGTGCCAGTAGTCCTGGGACAGGGAACACTGAA.

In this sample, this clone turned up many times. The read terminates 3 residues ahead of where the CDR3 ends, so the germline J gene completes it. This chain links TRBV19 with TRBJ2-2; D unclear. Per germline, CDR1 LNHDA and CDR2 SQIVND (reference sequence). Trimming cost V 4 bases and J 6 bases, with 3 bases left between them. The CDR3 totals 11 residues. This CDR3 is CASSKAGELFF. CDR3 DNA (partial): TGTGCCAGTAGTAAGGCCGGGGAG.

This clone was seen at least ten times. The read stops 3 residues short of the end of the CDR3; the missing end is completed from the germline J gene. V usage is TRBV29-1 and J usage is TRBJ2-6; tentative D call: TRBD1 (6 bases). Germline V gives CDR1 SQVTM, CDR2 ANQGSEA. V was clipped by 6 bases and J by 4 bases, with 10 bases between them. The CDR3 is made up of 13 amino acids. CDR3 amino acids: CSVQGMGANVLTF. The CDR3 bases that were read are TGCAGCGTCCAGGGGATGGGGGCCAACGTC.

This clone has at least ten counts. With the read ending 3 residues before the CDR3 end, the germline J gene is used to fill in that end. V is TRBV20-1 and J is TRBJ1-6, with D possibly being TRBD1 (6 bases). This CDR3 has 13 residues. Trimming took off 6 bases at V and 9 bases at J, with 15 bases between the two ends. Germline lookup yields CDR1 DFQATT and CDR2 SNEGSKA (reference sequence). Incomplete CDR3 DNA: TGCAGTGCCATACAGGGAACGGGTTCACCC. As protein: CSAIQGTGSP. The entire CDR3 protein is CSAIQGTGSPLHF.

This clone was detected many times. This chain's CDR3 is CASSRLAGTNPEAFF. The part of the CDR3 DNA that was read is TGTGCCAGCAGCCGGCTCGCAGGGACAAACCCTGAA. The rearrangement uses TRBV14 and TRBJ1-1; D possibly corresponds to TRBD1 (6 bases). The read ends 3 residues early relative to the CDR3; the germline J gene fills the gap. The length of the CDR3 is 15 residues. Trimming left V 4 bases short and J 6 bases short, with 18 bases between. Germline V lookup: CDR1 SGHDN, CDR2 FVKESK.

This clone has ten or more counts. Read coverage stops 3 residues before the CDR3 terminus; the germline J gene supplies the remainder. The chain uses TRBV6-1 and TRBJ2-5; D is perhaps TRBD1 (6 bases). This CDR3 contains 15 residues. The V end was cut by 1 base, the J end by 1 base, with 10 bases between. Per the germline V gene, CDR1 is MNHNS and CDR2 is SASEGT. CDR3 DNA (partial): TGTGCCAGCAGTGAAGTGAGGGGGTCCCAAGAGACC. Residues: CASSEVRGSQET. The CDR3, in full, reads CASSEVRGSQETQYF.

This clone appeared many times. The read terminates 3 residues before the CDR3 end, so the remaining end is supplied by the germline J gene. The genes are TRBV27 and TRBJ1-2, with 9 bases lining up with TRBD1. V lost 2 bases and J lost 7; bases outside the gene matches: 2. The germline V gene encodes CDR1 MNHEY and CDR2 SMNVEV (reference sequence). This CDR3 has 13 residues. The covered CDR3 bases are TGTGCCAGCAGTTTAACAGGGGGCGGTGGC. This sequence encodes CASSLTGGGG. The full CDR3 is CASSLTGGGGYTF.